These 18 T cell receptor beta chains originate from one sample sequenced in a study of T-cell reconstitution after alpha-beta-depleted transplantation in children. During its preparation, the TCRbeta library received unique molecular identifiers. Via MiXCR, TCRdb re-called the PCR reads, giving one row per CDR3 protein. The sample shows nearly 250,000 distinct CDR3 sequences, approximately 8% of them seen only once. Sequencing was performed on PBMCs, mostly from graft donor cells, taken 180 days after TCRalphabeta/CD19-depleted stem cell transplant. These receptors all stem from a male patient between 10 and 17 years old who had a stem cell transplant for acute lymphoblastic leukemia, so the T cells may come from the graft donor.

This clonotype has at least ten counts. The gene calls are TRBV4-3 and TRBJ2-1; 8 bases map to TRBD1. Trimming removed 4 bases from V and 4 bases from J; junction bases left unmatched: 15. The CDR3 contains 18 residues. The V gene's germline CDR1 is LGHNA and CDR2 YSLEER. The CDR3 sequence: CASSPATGVSVYYNEQFF. The CDR3, as DNA: TGCGCCAGCAGCCCCGCGACAGGGGTAAGCGTTTATTACAATGAGCAGTTCTTC.

This clonotype appeared many times. The V and J genes are TRBV28 and TRBJ2-5; 11 positions agree with TRBD1. CDR1 and CDR2 from the germline V gene are MDHEN and SYDVKM. J was trimmed by 2 bases and V by 8 bases; bases with no gene match: 4. CDR3 length equals 14 residues. The CDR3 region is CASLDRGPQETQYF. The CDR3 bases are TGTGCCAGCTTGGACAGGGGGCCTCAAGAGACCCAGTACTTC.

This rearrangement joins TRBV12-3 or TRBV12-4 to TRBJ2-7, with TRBD2 matching 9 bases. The CDR3 extends over 18 amino acids. The CDR3 coding sequence is TGTACCTGCAGTTCCCTGGTCGTGGTTAGCGGGGGTGCCTACGAGCAGTACTTC. Its protein is CTCSSLVVVSGGAYEQYF.

This clonotype came up many times. The chain has TRBV12-3 or TRBV12-4 and TRBJ2-3; no clear D gene. CDR3 length: 13 residues. Between the trimmed V and J ends, which lost 3 bases and 3 bases, there was a span of 7 bases. CDR3 nucleotides: TGTGCCAGCAGTTTGGTCTCAACAGATACGCAGTATTTT. It is translated as CASSLVSTDTQYF.

This sequence joins TRBV7-3 and TRBJ2-2; D remains ambiguous. In germline, CDR1 is SGHTA, CDR2 FQGTGA. The CDR3 runs to 15 residues. V lost 5 bases and J lost 1, with 11 bases in between. The CDR3 reads CASSPSDLNTGELFF. The CDR3 DNA sequence: TGTGCCAGCAGCCCCAGTGACCTGAACACCGGGGAGCTGTTTTTT.

This clonotype was seen many times. The DNA for the CDR3 is TGTGCCAGCAGCCTTTTAGCGGGAGGCTTCTACAATGAGCAGTTCTTC. Amino acids: CASSLLAGGFYNEQFF. The chain links TRBV3-1 to TRBJ2-1, with 10 bases matching TRBD2. J gave up 3 bases and V 4 bases, and 6 bases lay outside the gene matches. The CDR3 extends over 16 amino acids. The germline V gene has CDR1 LGHDT and CDR2 YNNKEL (reference sequence).

This clonotype was seen many times. The chain links TRBV3-1 to TRBJ2-5; the match to TRBD1 covers 9 bases. From germline, CDR1 is LGHDT and CDR2 YNNKEL (reference sequence). The CDR3 loop spans 15 amino acids. V lost 0 bases to trimming and J lost 5 bases; unmatched junction nucleotides: 4. The CDR3 sequence is CASSQDGTGRETQYF. CDR3 sequence (DNA): TGTGCCAGCAGCCAAGATGGGACAGGGAGGGAGACCCAGTACTTC.

This clonotype was seen at least ten times. The chain has TRBV5-1 and TRBJ2-7, with 9 bases aligning to TRBD1. CDR3 length equals 14 residues. CDR1 and CDR2 from the germline V gene are SGHRS and YFSETQ. The J segment lost 4 bases and the V segment lost 4 bases, leaving 6 bases of the junction unmatched. The CDR3: CASSAAGTGYEQYF. For the CDR3, the DNA is TGCGCCAGCAGCGCGGCAGGGACAGGGTACGAGCAGTACTTC.

The V and J genes are TRBV5-5 and TRBJ2-6; 11 bases agree with TRBD1. The V gene end was trimmed by 5 bases and the J gene end by 4 bases; junction bases not matched to a gene: 11. Germline V gives CDR1 SGHKS, CDR2 YYEKEE (reference sequence). CDR3 length: 18 amino acids. The CDR3 protein is CASSSTGTGGSGANVLTF. CDR3 DNA: TGTGCCAGCAGTTCAACCGGGACAGGGGGTTCCGGGGCCAACGTCCTGACTTTC.

Ten or more counts support this clonotype. The gene calls are TRBV28 and TRBJ1-5, with D perhaps matching TRBD1 (6 bases). Trimming pared 6 bases from V and 3 bases from J, leaving 18 bases between. The CDR3 is 16 amino acids. The germline CDR1 and CDR2 sequences are MDHEN and SYDVKM. The CDR3 DNA reads as TGTGCCAGCAGCGGGGGGTCGGGACACAACAATCAGCCCCAGCATTTT. Translation: CASSGGSGHNNQPQHF.

V usage is TRBV5-4 and J usage is TRBJ2-1, with 8 bases aligning to TRBD2. The CDR3 totals 15 residues. Germline V gives CDR1 SGHNT, CDR2 YYREEE (reference sequence). V shed 4 bases and J 7 bases; nucleotides not matched to a gene: 10. The chain's CDR3 is CASSPPGGQSNEQFF. For the CDR3, the DNA is TGTGCCAGCAGCCCTCCGGGGGGGCAATCGAATGAGCAGTTCTTC.

The chain combines TRBV12-3 or TRBV12-4 with TRBJ2-7; D tentatively fits TRBD1 or TRBD2 (5 bases each). The CDR3 is made up of 14 amino acids. V dropped 5 bases and J dropped 5 bases, with 16 bases sitting between them. CDR3 sequence (DNA): TGTGCCAGCAGTCTACGGGACGGCGGGCACGAGCAGTACTTC. Translated: CASSLRDGGHEQYF.

This clonotype has a count of ten or more. The chain uses TRBV24-1 and TRBJ2-7; TRBD2 matches at 9 bases. CDR3 length equals 16 residues. CDR1 is KGHDR, CDR2 SFDVKD, per germline. V was pared by 1 base and J by 9 bases, with 12 bases of the junction left unmatched. The DNA for the CDR3 is TGTGCCACCAGTGATTTCGGGACTAGCCGGAGAATGGGGCAGTACTTC. Translated: CATSDFGTSRRMGQYF.

This clonotype was seen repeatedly, ten times or more. This chain links TRBV4-3 with TRBJ1-2; D ambiguous. Germline V gene lookup returns CDR1 LGHNA and CDR2 YSLEER. Trimming cost V 0 bases and J 4 bases, with 12 bases left between them. This CDR3 is 15 amino acids long. This CDR3 reads CASSQETRGGYGYTF. The CDR3, as DNA: TGCGCCAGCAGCCAAGAAACCCGAGGTGGCTATGGCTACACCTTC.

In this sample, this clonotype turned up many times. The chain recombines TRBV20-1 with TRBJ2-3; the D gene is possibly TRBD2 (5 bases). Trimming removed 1 base at V and 2 bases at J, with 7 bases between. CDR1 DFQATT and CDR2 SNEGSKA come from the germline V gene (reference sequence). This CDR3 contains 13 residues. The CDR3 loop is CSARVRATDTQYF. CDR3 nucleotide sequence: TGCAGTGCTAGAGTGAGGGCCACAGATACGCAGTATTTT.

This clonotype has a count of ten or more. The J gene is TRBJ2-7, the V gene TRBV5-1; possible D gene TRBD2, 6 bases. The V gene's germline CDR1 is SGHRS and CDR2 YFSETQ. The CDR3 contains 14 residues. The V gene lost 4 bases and the J gene lost 3 bases, with 14 bases spanning the gap. DNA for the CDR3: TGCGCCAGCAGCACCTCGTCCGGGGGCTACGAGCAGTACTTC. As protein: CASSTSSGGYEQYF.

In this sample, this clonotype turned up a few times. This sequence joins TRBV27 and TRBJ2-4; 8 bases are a match to TRBD2. The V segment lost 6 bases and the J segment 1 base; nucleotides outside the gene matches: 11. In germline, CDR1 is MNHEY, CDR2 SMNVEV (reference sequence). The CDR3 loop spans 17 amino acids. The CDR3 nucleotides read TGTGCCAGCAGAACCCGGGGGGGCCCCTCCGCCAAAAACATTCAGTACTTC. Residues: CASRTRGGPSAKNIQYF.

This clonotype was detected many times. The CDR3 DNA is TGTGCCAGCAGCCAAGATAGCAAACCCAATCAGCCCCAGCATTTT. Translation: CASSQDSKPNQPQHF. V is TRBV3-1 and J is TRBJ1-5; D gene unclear. In germline, CDR1 is LGHDT, CDR2 YNNKEL (reference sequence). The CDR3 extends over 15 amino acids. Trimming shortened V by 0 bases and J by 3 bases, and 9 bases separated the two germline ends.